This TCR beta chain was retrieved from a study of cytomegalovirus exposure and HLA in healthy donors. The PCR had 60 Vbeta and 13 Jbeta primers. Produced via immunoSEQ multiplex PCR; TCRdb's table is partial and in-frame only. The repertoire consists of approximately 220,000 clones, with more than 80% occurring once and the leading ten covering 2.5% to 3.5%. Germline lookup yields CDR1 LGHNA and CDR2 YSLEER. CDR3 size: 16 residues. Trimming shortened V by 4 bases and J by 1 base, and 16 bases separated the two germline ends. This clone was recorded only once. The source is a young man in good health and CMV-seronegative. The material sequenced was PBMCs. V and J are TRBV4-3 and TRBJ1-2, with a weak D call TRBD1 (6 bases). The CDR3 nucleotides read TGCGCCAGCAGCCCCGACCGGGGGGCTCTTAACTATGGCTACACCTTC. Translation: CASSPDRGALNYGYTF.